The 5 T cell receptor beta chains given below trace back to one sample, sequenced in a study of cytomegalovirus exposure and HLA in healthy donors. The PCR employed 60 Vbeta primers together with 13 Jbeta primers. Profiling relied on immunoSEQ multiplex PCR, and the TCRdb table lists in-frame clones only, not all of them. The sample has about 150,000 clones, about two thirds seen once. The source material was PBMCs. The receptor source for this set is a young woman in good health and CMV-seronegative.

The chain uses TRBV7-9 and TRBJ1-6, with D maybe TRBD1 (5 bases). The germline gives CDR1 SEHNR, CDR2 FQNEAQ (reference sequence). The CDR3 has 15 residues. The V end was cut by 2 bases, the J end by 3 bases, with 8 bases between. The CDR3 region is CASSLRGSYNSPLHF. The DNA for the CDR3 is TGTGCCAGCAGCTTACGGGGGAGCTATAATTCACCCCTCCACTTT.

The V and J genes are TRBV5-6 and TRBJ2-4; 10 nucleotides agree with TRBD1. Germline V gives CDR1 SGHDT, CDR2 YYEEEE. The CDR3 consists of 16 residues. Germline trimming cut 4 bases from V and 7 bases from J; bases unmatched to any gene: 11. Written as DNA, the CDR3 is TGTGCCAGCAGCCTCGACAGGGGGCGAGATGTCAACATTCAGTACTTC. Translation gives CASSLDRGRDVNIQYF.

V and J are TRBV5-4 and TRBJ2-1; D gene ambiguous. Trimming shortened V by 3 bases and J by 7 bases, and 14 bases separated the two germline ends. CDR3 size: 14 residues. CDR1 and CDR2 from the germline V gene are SGHNT and YYREEE (reference sequence). The CDR3 region is CASSSGRGWNEQFF. CDR3 DNA: TGTGCCAGCAGCTCGGGTCGTGGATGGAATGAGCAGTTCTTC.

This chain links TRBV5-1 with TRBJ2-5, with D possibly matching TRBD1 (6 bases). Judging by the DNA end, TRBJ2-7 fits better; the J call may be wrong. There are 12 residues in the CDR3. Germline CDR1 is SGHRS and CDR2 is YFSETQ. As DNA, the CDR3 is TGCGCCAGCAGCTTACCAGGGGTCGAGCAGTACTTC. This sequence encodes CASSLPGVEQYF.

The chain has TRBV11-3 and TRBJ2-4; a possible D gene is TRBD2 (5 bases). The CDR3 totals 16 residues. Germline CDR1 is SGHNT and CDR2 is YENEEA. Trimming removed 5 bases from V and 0 bases from J, with 14 bases in between. CDR3 residues: CASSPTGSLAKNIQYF. CDR3 in DNA: TGTGCCAGCAGCCCGACGGGGTCCCTAGCCAAAAACATTCAGTACTTC.